These T cell receptor beta chains were read from a single sample in a study of shared T cell receptors in the human thymus. Data came from immunoSEQ multiplex PCR; TCRdb stores just in-frame clones and leaves some out. This table holds more than 550,000 clones, 70% to 90% found once. The sample was also reused in another study, on human thymus T cells.

Sequencing used thymocytes. These receptor sequences come from a girl younger than two with a congenital heart defect. Both conserved end residues are part of each CDR3. D genes are given only for firm matches. Where a row states a size, it is once, few, many or the class of an expanded clone; other rows omit it.

v_call,d_call,j_call,clone_size,cdr3_aa,cdr3_nt
TRBV28,.,TRBJ1-3,.,CASRAGRGNTIYF,TGTGCCAGCCGGGCGGGGCGAGGAAACACCATATATTTT
TRBV15,.,TRBJ1-1,.,CATSSFQQGFTEAFF,TGTGCCACCAGCAGCTTCCAACAGGGATTTACTGAAGCTTTCTTT
TRBV6-1,.,TRBJ1-2,.,CASRLRGYTF,TGTGCCAGCCGCCTCAGGGGCTACACCTTC
TRBV28,TRBD1,TRBJ1-2,.,CASSLSGDRRNTF,TGTGCCAGCAGTTTATCGGGGGACAGGAGAAACACCTTC
TRBV7-9,.,TRBJ2-3,once,CARTGVGTDTQYF,TGTGCCAGAACTGGAGTTGGCACAGATACGCAGTATTTT
TRBV12-5,TRBD2,TRBJ2-2,.,CASTGLAGNTGELFF,TGTGCTAGTACTGGACTAGCGGGAAACACCGGGGAGCTGTTTTTT
TRBV10-3,.,TRBJ2-1,.,CAIRDRSGDNEQFF,TGTGCCATACGAGACAGGTCCGGGGACAATGAGCAGTTCTTC
TRBV6-6,TRBD1,TRBJ1-2,.,CASSSDHRGLACGYTF,TGTGCCAGCAGTTCTGACCACAGGGGGCTGGCGTGTGGCTACACCTTC
TRBV5-5,TRBD1,TRBJ1-2,.,CASTETGGNFYGYTF,TGTGCCAGCACCGAGACAGGGGGTAACTTTTATGGCTACACCTTC
TRBV7-6,TRBD2,TRBJ2-1,.,CASSSAGTSSNEQFF,TGTGCCAGCAGCTCGGCCGGGACTAGCAGCAATGAGCAGTTCTTC
TRBV27,.,TRBJ2-7,.,CASSLFAGQLSYEQYF,TGTGCCAGCAGTTTATTCGCCGGACAGCTTTCCTACGAGCAGTACTTC
TRBV13,.,TRBJ1-1,few,CASTIGALEDGEAFF,TGTGCCAGCACTATTGGGGCTCTGGAAGACGGTGAAGCTTTCTTT
TRBV10-3,.,TRBJ1-5,.,CAISGGDYRSGNQPQHF,TGTGCCATCAGTGGAGGGGACTATCGTTCAGGGAATCAGCCCCAGCATTTT
TRBV15,TRBD1,TRBJ2-7,.,CATSRDRVDRGSTYEQYF,TGTGCCACCAGCAGAGATCGGGTAGACAGGGGCTCTACCTACGAGCAGTACTTC
TRBV6-6,.,TRBJ2-3,.,CASSYAGLTDTQYF,TGTGCCAGCAGTTACGCGGGGCTCACAGATACGCAGTATTTT
TRBV7-2,.,TRBJ2-2,.,CASSPTGLYTGELFF,TGTGCCAGCAGCCCAACAGGGCTCTACACCGGGGAGCTGTTTTTT
TRBV13,.,TRBJ2-1,.,CASSPSPGTLTDEQFF,TGTGCCAGCAGCCCCTCTCCAGGGACTCTTACCGATGAGCAGTTCTTC
TRBV6-1,TRBD1,TRBJ2-1,.,CASSPTGGHEQFF,TGTGCCAGCAGTCCAACAGGGGGGCATGAGCAGTTCTTC
TRBV6-5,TRBD1,TRBJ2-7,once,CASSKPGQGNYEQYF,TGTGCCAGCAGTAAACCGGGACAGGGAAACTACGAGCAGTACTTC
TRBV11-2,TRBD1,TRBJ2-7,.,CASSLPYRFGTEGSEQYF,TGTGCCAGCAGCTTACCCTATAGATTCGGGACAGAAGGGAGCGAGCAGTACTTC
TRBV9,TRBD2,TRBJ2-2,.,CASSVGKRGLNTGELFF,TGTGCCAGCAGCGTAGGGAAGCGGGGGCTGAACACCGGGGAGCTGTTTTTT
TRBV19,.,TRBJ2-1,.,CASHHRDNEQFF,TGTGCCAGTCACCATCGCGACAATGAGCAGTTCTTC
TRBV25-1,.,TRBJ1-1,few,CASGLVSRPAAFF,TGTGCCAGCGGGCTGGTTTCCAGACCTGCAGCTTTCTTT
TRBV7-6,.,TRBJ1-3,.,CASSLTQEAESVDNTIYF,TGTGCCAGCAGCTTAACTCAGGAGGCGGAGAGTGTGGATAACACCATATATTTT
TRBV4-1,.,TRBJ2-3,.,CASSQGRDFPTDTQYF,TGCGCCAGCAGCCAAGGAAGGGACTTCCCCACAGATACGCAGTATTTT
TRBV12-5,TRBD2,TRBJ2-2,.,CASGLGKRGTSGELFF,TGTGCTAGTGGTTTAGGGAAGCGGGGGACCTCCGGGGAGCTGTTTTTT
TRBV5-6,TRBD2,TRBJ2-5,.,CASSLRKPSGGQETQYF,TGTGCCAGCAGCTTGAGGAAGCCTAGCGGGGGCCAAGAGACCCAGTACTTC
TRBV2,TRBD2,TRBJ2-1,.,CASRGTSGGYNEQFF,TGTGCCAGCAGGGGGACTAGCGGGGGGTACAATGAGCAGTTCTTC
TRBV19,.,TRBJ2-5,.,CASRAPGGETQYF,TGTGCCAGTAGAGCCCCAGGAGGGGAGACCCAGTACTTC
TRBV9,TRBD1,TRBJ1-4,.,CASSVEQGETPTNEKLFF,TGTGCCAGCAGCGTAGAACAGGGGGAAACTCCAACTAATGAAAAACTGTTTTTT
TRBV12-5,TRBD1,TRBJ2-7,.,CASCGGKQRQGKPSDCEQYF,TGTGCTAGTTGCGGTGGCAAACAAAGACAGGGAAAGCCCTCGGATTGCGAGCAGTACTTC
TRBV25-1,.,TRBJ1-6,.,CASSEYPPRGLPNSPLHF,TGTGCCAGCAGTGAATACCCCCCCCGGGGACTGCCTAATTCCCCCCTCCACTTT
TRBV27,.,TRBJ1-6,.,CASSLVVCGRLNSPLHF,TGTGCCAGCAGTTTAGTCGTGTGCGGGAGGTTGAATTCACCCCTCCACTTT
TRBV28,.,TRBJ1-4,.,CASSPPPSDSACNATNEKLFF,TGTGCCAGCAGTCCACCCCCATCGGACAGTGCTTGCAATGCAACTAATGAAAAACTGTTTTTT
TRBV4-3,.,TRBJ2-7,.,CASSPVAGSYEQYF,TGCGCCAGCAGCCCTGTTGCAGGGTCTTACGAGCAGTACTTC
TRBV28,.,TRBJ1-1,.,CASSLSLDGSRVRAFF,TGTGCCAGCAGTTTGTCCCTAGACGGGTCCAGGGTCCGAGCTTTCTTT
TRBV18,.,TRBJ2-1,.,CASSPRGDRFDEQFF,TGTGCCAGCTCACCACGGGGGGATCGTTTCGATGAGCAGTTCTTC
TRBV5-1,TRBD1,TRBJ1-2,.,CASSRGTGQGRGSSYGYTF,TGCGCCAGCAGCCGAGGAACCGGACAGGGCCGGGGGTCTAGCTATGGCTACACCTTC
TRBV5-1,.,TRBJ2-2,.,CASSLDNPNTGELFF,TGCGCCAGCAGCTTGGACAACCCGAACACCGGGGAGCTGTTTTTT
TRBV7-8,.,TRBJ1-5,.,CASSAPGDNQHF,TGTGCCAGCAGCGCACCCGGGGATAACCAGCATTTT
TRBV7-9,.,TRBJ2-2,few,CASSFPGITGELFF,TGTGCCAGCAGCTTTCCTGGCATCACCGGGGAGCTGTTTTTT
TRBV6-1,.,TRBJ2-3,.,CASNEGGGNTDTQYF,TGTGCCAGCAATGAAGGGGGGGGAAACACAGATACGCAGTATTTT
TRBV7-6,.,TRBJ2-1,few,CASSRRGHRHLYNEQFF,TGTGCCAGCTCTAGACGGGGTCACCGCCACCTTTACAATGAGCAGTTCTTC
TRBV7-9,TRBD1,TRBJ1-1,.,CASSLKQGLRSNTEAFF,TGTGCCAGCAGCTTGAAACAGGGGTTACGATCGAACACTGAAGCTTTCTTT
TRBV28,TRBD1,TRBJ1-3,.,CASHGQADTIYF,TGTGCCAGCCACGGACAGGCCGACACCATATATTTT
TRBV6-5,.,TRBJ1-1,.,CASRKAGVRTEAFF,TGTGCCAGCAGAAAAGCAGGGGTGCGGACTGAAGCTTTCTTT
TRBV5-6,.,TRBJ1-5,.,CASSFGGGQPQHF,TGTGCCAGCAGCTTCGGGGGGGGTCAGCCCCAGCATTTT
TRBV7-9,.,TRBJ1-1,.,CASSLPDRSNTEAFF,TGTGCCAGCAGCCTTCCGGACAGATCAAACACTGAAGCTTTCTTT